This passage covers 25 T cell receptor beta chains from one sample sequenced in a study of technical replicates of blood from a handful of donors. Method: immunoSEQ multiplex PCR; TCRdb's copy keeps in-frame clones and lacks some. The sample shows fewer than 15,000 clones, roughly 94% of them seen only once. Sequencing was carried out using PBMCs. The receptors shown here come from a human donor in good health.

The chain employs TRBV27 and TRBJ2-2; 10 nucleotides align to TRBD2. Germline values: CDR1 MNHEY, CDR2 SMNVEV (reference sequence). CDR3 length: 19 amino acids. Trimming at V came to 6 bases and at J to 4 bases, leaving 17 bases not matched to a gene. The CDR3 is CASRILTAGTSASTGELFF. The CDR3 DNA sequence: TGTGCCAGCAGAATACTCACTGCCGGGACTAGCGCTAGCACCGGGGAGCTGTTTTTT.

The chain recombines TRBV12-5 with TRBJ1-1; perhaps TRBD1 as D (6 bases). CDR1 LGHNT and CDR2 FRNRAP come from the germline V gene. The CDR3 runs 13 residues. V was trimmed by 6 bases and J by 2 bases, leaving 10 bases between them. Here the CDR3 DNA reads TGTGCTAGTGGCTCACAGGGCAACACTGAAGCTTTCTTT. It codes for CASGSQGNTEAFF.

The genes are TRBV29-1 and TRBJ2-5; 10 bases map to TRBD2. The V gene's germline CDR1 is SQVTM and CDR2 ANQGSEA. This CDR3 is built from 14 residues. V was clipped by 4 bases and J by 5 bases; unmatched bases: 7. The CDR3, as DNA: TGCAGCGTTGCTAGCGGGAGTGGGAGTGAGACCCAGTACTTC. It translates to CSVASGSGSETQYF.

The V and J genes are TRBV5-1 and TRBJ2-5; perhaps TRBD1 as D (5 bases). The CDR3 consists of 17 residues. Germline CDR1 and CDR2: SGHRS and YFSETQ. Trimming cost V 6 bases and J 4 bases, with 25 bases left between them. The CDR3 region is CASNLGVREIQRETQYF. The CDR3 region has the DNA TGCGCCAGCAACCTAGGGGTCAGGGAAATCCAAAGAGAGACCCAGTACTTC.

This clone was counted a single time. This chain links TRBV11-3 with TRBJ2-2; no clear D. The germline CDR1 and CDR2 sequences are SGHNT and YENEEA. This CDR3 region has 13 residues. The V end lost 1 base, the J end lost 9 bases, and 9 bases lay between the germline ends. Here the CDR3 DNA reads TGTGCCAGCAGCTTAGCCAGCGCCCGGGAGCTGTTTTTT. Amino acids: CASSLASARELFF.

The CDR3 DNA sequence: TGTGCCAGCATCCTGGGTGGAGGGCTGGCTTTCTTT. Translated, it gives CASILGGGLAFF. The rearrangement links TRBV6-1 to TRBJ1-1, with D unresolved. Germline assignment: CDR1 MNHNS and CDR2 SASEGT. The CDR3 runs 12 residues. V was pared by 7 bases and J by 11 bases, with 17 bases between.

V and J are TRBV7-9 and TRBJ2-7, with 8 bases lining up with TRBD1. The CDR3 totals 14 residues. The V gene's germline CDR1 is SEHNR and CDR2 FQNEAQ (reference sequence). V shed 1 base, J shed 3 bases, and the junction held 2 bases outside the gene matches. The CDR3 spells CASSLDRGNYEQYF. The CDR3 coding sequence is TGTGCCAGCAGCTTAGACAGGGGGAACTACGAGCAGTACTTC.

The rearrangement joins TRBV2 to TRBJ2-7; 9 nucleotides line up with TRBD1. Germline V gives CDR1 SNHLY, CDR2 FYNNEI. The V gene end was trimmed by 7 bases and the J gene end by 2 bases; junction bases not matched to a gene: 6. The CDR3 contains 14 residues. CDR3 loop: CASTGTGNPYEQYF. The CDR3 DNA reads TGTGCCAGCACCGGGACAGGGAACCCCTACGAGCAGTACTTC.

The DNA of the CDR3 is TGTGCCAGTAGTATAGATTGGACAGCCTATCAGCCCCAGCATTTT. Amino acids: CASSIDWTAYQPQHF. The rearrangement joins TRBV19 to TRBJ1-5; D perhaps matches TRBD1 (6 bases). The CDR3 sequence is 15 residues long. The germline V gene has CDR1 LNHDA and CDR2 SQIVND (reference sequence). The V gene lost 0 bases and the J gene lost 5 bases, with 11 bases spanning the gap.

The V gene is TRBV10-2, the J gene TRBJ2-3; TRBD2 might be the D (5 bases). Germline V gives CDR1 WSHSY, CDR2 SAAADI. The CDR3 is 12 amino acids. V was cut by 7 bases and J by 4 bases, with 9 bases left in between. CDR3 DNA sequence: TGCGCCAGCAAGAGGACTTCAGATACGCAGTATTTT. Encoded protein: CASKRTSDTQYF.

This clone was found once. V gene TRBV2 combines with J gene TRBJ1-2, with D maybe TRBD1 (6 bases). CDR1 SNHLY and CDR2 FYNNEI come from the germline V gene. The CDR3 loop spans 13 amino acids. With 7 bases removed from V and 10 bases from J, the gap between germline ends came to 19 bases. CDR3 residues: CASTTGQNFHYTF. In DNA form, the CDR3 reads TGTGCCAGCACCACGGGACAAAACTTTCACTACACCTTC.

The V gene is TRBV11-2, the J gene TRBJ2-7, with TRBD2 matching 7 bases. The V segment lost 4 bases and the J segment 7 bases; nucleotides outside the gene matches: 22. The CDR3 length is 18 residues. The V gene's germline CDR1 is SGHAT and CDR2 FQNNGV. CDR3 loop: CASSSSSDPGGSSGEQYF. The CDR3 bases are TGTGCCAGCAGCTCGAGTTCCGACCCTGGCGGGAGTTCGGGGGAGCAGTACTTC. The variable domain in full, with the rest retrieved from reference TRBV11-2 and TRBJ2-7, is EAGVAQSPRYKIIEKRQSVAFWCNPISGHATLYWYQQILGQGPKLLIQFQNNGVVDDSQLPKDRFSAERLKGVDSTLKIQPAKLEDSAVYLCASSSSSDPGGSSGEQYFGPGTRLTVT.

The rearrangement joins TRBV9 to TRBJ2-2; D unresolved. The CDR3 extends over 17 amino acids. V was trimmed by 0 bases and J by 8 bases, leaving 20 bases between them. The V gene's germline CDR1 is SGDLS and CDR2 YYNGEE. CDR3 nucleotides: TGTGCCAGCAGCGTAGCGAGAAAAACACTACCGTCGGGGGAGCTGTTTTTT. Protein product: CASSVARKTLPSGELFF.

The V and J genes are TRBV27 and TRBJ2-4; 7 bases map to TRBD1. CDR1 and CDR2 (germline): MNHEY, SMNVEV (reference sequence). The CDR3 totals 12 residues. V shed 5 bases and J 8 bases; nucleotides not matched to a gene: 3. CDR3: CASSPQGDIQYF. For the CDR3, the DNA is TGTGCCAGCAGTCCCCAGGGGGACATTCAGTACTTC.

The gene calls are TRBV5-1 and TRBJ2-3, with D possibly matching TRBD2 (6 bases). Between the trimmed V and J ends, which lost 4 bases and 3 bases, there was a span of 15 bases. Germline V gene lookup returns CDR1 SGHRS and CDR2 YFSETQ. This CDR3 has 15 residues. In nucleotides, the CDR3 is TGCGCCAGCAGCACGGCCGGGACTCGAACAGATACGCAGTATTTT. Translated: CASSTAGTRTDTQYF.

The V gene is TRBV28, the J gene TRBJ2-2; D is perhaps TRBD2 (6 bases). The germline gives CDR1 MDHEN, CDR2 SYDVKM. Trimming removed 5 bases from V and 6 bases from J, with 7 bases in between. This CDR3 spans 12 amino acids. CDR3 residues: CASSRRAGELFF. CDR3 DNA sequence: TGTGCCAGCAGTCGGAGGGCCGGGGAGCTGTTTTTT.

J is TRBJ2-7 and V is TRBV6-1; tentative D call: TRBD2 (6 bases). The ends were cut back, 4 bases at V and 3 bases at J, with 16 bases in the middle. The germline V gene encodes CDR1 MNHNS and CDR2 SASEGT. The CDR3 spans 15 residues. The CDR3 sequence: CASSATSAGNYEQYF. In nucleotides, the CDR3 is TGTGCCAGCAGTGCAACTTCGGCGGGGAACTACGAGCAGTACTTC.

The chain is built from TRBV28 and TRBJ2-7, with TRBD1 as a possible D gene (6 bases). V was cut by 3 bases and J by 4 bases, with 10 bases left in between. This CDR3 has 13 amino acids. Per the germline V gene, CDR1 is MDHEN and CDR2 is SYDVKM. The CDR3 bases are TGTGCCAGCAGTTTGGGGACACAATACGAGCAGTACTTC. Amino acids: CASSLGTQYEQYF.

This chain joins TRBV5-6 and TRBJ1-5; 7 bases map to TRBD1. V shed 4 bases, J shed 1 base, and the junction held 5 bases outside the gene matches. Germline V gene lookup returns CDR1 SGHDT and CDR2 YYEEEE. CDR3 length equals 15 residues. The DNA for the CDR3 is TGTGCCAGCAGCCTGACAGGGACCAGCAATCAGCCCCAGCATTTT. It codes for CASSLTGTSNQPQHF.

V usage is TRBV7-2 and J usage is TRBJ2-3; D uncertain. Trimming took off 1 base at V and 0 bases at J, with 5 bases between the two ends. Germline-derived CDR1 and CDR2 are SGHTA and FQGNSA. The CDR3 runs to 14 residues. The CDR3 DNA reads as TGTGCCAGCAGCTTAGTTAGTAGCACAGATACGCAGTATTTT. Translating it yields CASSLVSSTDTQYF.

The CDR3 bases are TGTGCCAGCAGCTTAAAGTTAGCGGGGTACTCCTACAATGAGCAGTTCTTC. Translated, it gives CASSLKLAGYSYNEQFF. V and J are TRBV7-2 and TRBJ2-1; TRBD2 aligns across 8 bases. The CDR3 covers 17 residues. Germline loops: CDR1 SGHTA, CDR2 FQGNSA. The ends lost 2 bases at V and 0 bases at J; junction bases unmatched: 6.

J is TRBJ1-1 and V is TRBV6-5; D not certain. This CDR3 spans 14 amino acids. Germline V gives CDR1 MNHEY, CDR2 SVGAGI. Trimming cost V 2 bases and J 5 bases, with 12 bases left between them. Here the CDR3 DNA reads TGTGCCAGCAGTTACGGAGGGTCCGGGACTGAAGCTTTCTTT. Translating gives CASSYGGSGTEAFF.

This rearrangement joins TRBV5-4 to TRBJ2-1; 14 bases map to TRBD2. V lost 4 bases to trimming and J lost 8 bases; unmatched junction nucleotides: 8. From germline, CDR1 is SGHNT and CDR2 YYREEE (reference sequence). This CDR3 region has 16 residues. CDR3 sequence: CASSAPGLAGEDEQFF. In nucleotides, the CDR3 is TGTGCCAGCAGCGCGCCGGGACTAGCGGGAGAGGATGAGCAGTTCTTC. Full variable domain (missing parts from reference TRBV5-4 and TRBJ2-1): ETGVTQSPTHLIKTRGQQVTLRCSSQSGHNTVSWYQQALGQGPQFIFQYYREEENGRGNFPPRFSGLQFPNYSSELNVNALELDDSALYLCASSAPGLAGEDEQFFGPGTRLTVL.

This chain joins TRBV27 and TRBJ2-4, with a weak D call TRBD1 (6 bases). The CDR3 covers 16 residues. V dropped 6 bases and J dropped 2 bases, with 17 bases sitting between them. Per germline, CDR1 MNHEY and CDR2 SMNVEV (reference sequence). CDR3 protein: CASSDRLLDPKNIQYF. The DNA for the CDR3 is TGTGCCAGCAGCGACAGGCTCTTAGACCCCAAAAACATTCAGTACTTC.

The V call is TRBV7-9, the J call TRBJ2-7; 9 bases fit TRBD1. The CDR3 consists of 16 residues. CDR1 and CDR2 from the germline V gene are SEHNR and FQNEAQ (reference sequence). The J segment lost 5 bases and the V segment lost 3 bases, leaving 11 bases of the junction unmatched. The CDR3 coding sequence is TGTGCCAGCAGCTTCGGAAAGGGACAGGGTCGCCACGAGCAGTACTTC. As protein: CASSFGKGQGRHEQYF.